Below, 9 T cell receptor beta chains from the same sample are listed, as sequenced in a study of identifying expanded T cells in peripheral blood. This table comes from immunoSEQ multiplex PCR, and its TCRdb copy is limited to in-frame clones, with some not included. The sample contains approximately 94,000 clones, 75% to 90% of which appear only once. The sequenced sample was blood. The receptors here all came from a person between 18 and 75 years old in good health.

The CDR3 spells CATRSRSYNEQFF. CDR3 sequence (DNA): TGTGCCACTCGTAGCCGCTCCTACAATGAGCAGTTCTTC. V and J are TRBV2 and TRBJ2-1; D unresolved. Trimming shortened V by 10 bases and J by 0 bases, and 10 bases separated the two germline ends. This CDR3 comprises 13 residues. Germline V CDR1 and CDR2: SNHLY, FYNNEI.

The gene calls are TRBV7-8 and TRBJ2-5; no definite D call. V was cut by 1 base and J by 7 bases, with 13 bases left in between. CDR1 is SGHVS and CDR2 is FQNEAQ in the germline V gene. The CDR3 consists of 14 residues. CDR3 loop: CASSLGPSKGTQYF. CDR3 nucleotide sequence: TGTGCCAGCAGCTTAGGGCCATCTAAGGGGACCCAGTACTTC.

The rearrangement uses TRBV5-1 and TRBJ2-5; 9 bases line up with TRBD2. The CDR3 covers 15 residues. Unmatched junction bases numbered 4, after V lost 0 bases and J lost 4 bases. Germline lookup yields CDR1 SGHRS and CDR2 YFSETQ. The CDR3 region is CASSLGGRATETQYF. The CDR3 coding sequence is TGCGCCAGCAGCTTGGGCGGGAGGGCTACAGAGACCCAGTACTTC.

The chain recombines TRBV7-6 with TRBJ2-1; 9 bases are shared with TRBD1. Trimming took 4 bases from V and 10 from J; bases not matched to a gene: 11. Germline CDR1 reads SGHVS; CDR2 reads FNYEAQ. The length of the CDR3 is 15 residues. CDR3 DNA sequence: TGTGCCAGCAGCTCCGGACAGGGGATGAGAGGCGAGCAGTTCTTC. Translating gives CASSSGQGMRGEQFF.

V usage is TRBV5-4 and J usage is TRBJ2-1; 8 bases are shared with TRBD1. This CDR3 comprises 16 residues. Looked up from germline, CDR1 is SGHNT and CDR2 is YYREEE (reference sequence). V dropped 4 bases and J dropped 4; count of bases not matched to a gene: 10. The CDR3 loop is CASSLPGQVQYNEQFF. CDR3 DNA sequence: TGTGCCAGCAGCCTCCCGGGACAGGTCCAATACAATGAGCAGTTCTTC.

The chain combines TRBV6-1 with TRBJ2-1; D is uncertain. Germline values: CDR1 MNHNS, CDR2 SASEGT. The CDR3 extends over 15 amino acids. Trimming removed 4 bases from V and 4 bases from J, with 14 bases in between. CDR3 sequence reads: CASSGGPGIYNEQFF. CDR3 bases: TGTGCCAGCAGTGGGGGTCCGGGCATATACAATGAGCAGTTCTTC.

The chain combines TRBV18 with TRBJ2-1; D is undetermined. Trimming took off 4 bases at V and 8 bases at J, with 9 bases between the two ends. CDR1 and CDR2 (germline): KGHSH, LQKENI. This CDR3 region has 12 residues. CDR3 sequence: CASSLALDEQFF. CDR3 nucleotide sequence: TGTGCCAGCTCACTCGCCTTGGATGAGCAGTTCTTC.

This rearrangement joins TRBV19 to TRBJ2-5; the D gene could be TRBD1 or TRBD2 (5 bases each). CDR1 and CDR2 from the germline V gene are LNHDA and SQIVND (reference sequence). Between the trimmed V and J ends, which lost 0 bases and 5 bases, there was a span of 10 bases. The length of the CDR3 is 14 residues. The CDR3 loop reads CASSIEGDRETQYF. CDR3 sequence (DNA): TGTGCCAGTAGTATAGAGGGGGATCGGGAGACCCAGTACTTC.

J is TRBJ1-3 and V is TRBV4-1, with TRBD1 as a possible D gene (5 bases). Germline V gene data show CDR1 as MGHRA and CDR2 as YSYEKL. Trimming shortened V by 0 bases and J by 2 bases, and 17 bases separated the two germline ends. This CDR3 is built from 18 residues. The CDR3 sequence is CASSQDGAGDEAGNTIYF. The CDR3 region has the DNA TGCGCCAGCAGCCAAGACGGGGCGGGGGACGAGGCTGGAAACACCATATATTTT.